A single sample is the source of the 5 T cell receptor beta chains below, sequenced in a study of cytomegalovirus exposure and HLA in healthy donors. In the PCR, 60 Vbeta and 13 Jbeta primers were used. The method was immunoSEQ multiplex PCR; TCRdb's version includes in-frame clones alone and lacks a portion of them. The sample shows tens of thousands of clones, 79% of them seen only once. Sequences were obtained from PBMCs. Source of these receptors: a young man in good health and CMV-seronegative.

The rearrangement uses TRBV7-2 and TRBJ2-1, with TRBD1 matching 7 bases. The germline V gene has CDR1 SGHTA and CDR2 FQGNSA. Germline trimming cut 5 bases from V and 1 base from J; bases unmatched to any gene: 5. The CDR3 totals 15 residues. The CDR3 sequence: CASSPLRGSYNEQFF. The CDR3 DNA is TGTGCCAGCAGCCCTCTCAGGGGGTCCTACAATGAGCAGTTCTTC.

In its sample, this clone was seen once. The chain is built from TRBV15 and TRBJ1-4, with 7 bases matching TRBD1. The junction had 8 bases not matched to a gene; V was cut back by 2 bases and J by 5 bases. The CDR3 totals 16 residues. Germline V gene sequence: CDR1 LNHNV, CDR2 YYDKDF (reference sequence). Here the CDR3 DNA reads TGTGCCACCAGCAGAACTACAGGGACAGCGAATGAAAAACTGTTTTTT. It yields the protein CATSRTTGTANEKLFF.

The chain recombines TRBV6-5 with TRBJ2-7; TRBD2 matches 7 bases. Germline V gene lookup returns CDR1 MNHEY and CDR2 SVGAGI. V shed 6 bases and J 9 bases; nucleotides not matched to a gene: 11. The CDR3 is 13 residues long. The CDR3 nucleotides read TGTGCCAGCAGAAATAACCGGGGGGAGGGGCAGTACTTC. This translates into CASRNNRGEGQYF.

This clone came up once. CDR3 sequence reads: CASSSGTGSYEQYF. The CDR3 coding sequence is TGTGCCAGTAGTTCCGGGACAGGCTCCTACGAGCAGTACTTC. The V call is TRBV19, the J call TRBJ2-7; the match to TRBD1 covers 8 bases. With 5 bases clipped from V and 0 bases from J, the junction kept 3 bases outside the gene matches. CDR1 and CDR2 from the germline V gene are LNHDA and SQIVND (reference sequence). The CDR3 is 14 residues long.

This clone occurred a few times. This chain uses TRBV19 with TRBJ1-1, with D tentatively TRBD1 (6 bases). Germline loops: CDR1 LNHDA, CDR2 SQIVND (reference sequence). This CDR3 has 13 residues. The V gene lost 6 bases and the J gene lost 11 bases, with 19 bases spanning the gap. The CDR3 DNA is TGTGCCAGTAGCATTGCGGGGGGGCTGGAGGCTTTCTTT. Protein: CASSIAGGLEAFF.